Below, 5 T cell receptor beta chains from the same sample are listed, as sequenced in a study of naive and memory T cell subsets. The SP2 primer and nested alpha and beta constant region primers amplified ligated cDNA in four rounds. TCRdb passed the 5' RACE reads through MiXCR, listing each CDR3 protein once. Among 60,000 or so distinct CDR3 sequences listed, 7.2% were seen once. The library had UMIs added by 3' ligation of an oligonucleotide to TCR cDNA. Source of these receptors: a male donor in good health.

This clonotype was observed a few times. V is TRBV6-5 and J is TRBJ1-1; D remains ambiguous. The length of the CDR3 is 15 residues. The V gene's germline CDR1 is MNHEY and CDR2 SVGAGI. Trimming took off 1 base at V and 4 bases at J, with 13 bases between the two ends. CDR3 sequence: CASSYFPGGGTEAFF. CDR3 nucleotide sequence: TGTGCCAGCAGTTACTTCCCGGGAGGAGGCACTGAAGCTTTCTTT.

By frequency in the sample, this clonotype is medium-sized. The chain joins TRBV12-2 to TRBJ2-2; TRBD1, the table's D call, lacks a check against the DNA. TRBV12-2 is designated a pseudogene. CDR3 length: 19 residues. CDR3 residues: CASRLAPALEQENCGELFF. The CDR3 nucleotides read TGTGCAAGTCGCTTAGCCCCGGCTCTCGAACAGGAGAACTGCGGGGAGCTGTTTTTT.

This clonotype was seen at least ten times. The chain recombines TRBV20-1 with TRBJ2-2; 8 positions match TRBD2. CDR3 size: 15 residues. V was clipped by 5 bases and J by 7 bases; unmatched bases: 12. Germline CDR1 DFQATT, CDR2 SNEGSKA (reference sequence). This chain's CDR3 is CSAGNQAGAVGELFF. CDR3 bases: TGCAGTGCTGGGAACCAAGCGGGAGCGGTCGGGGAGCTGTTTTTT.

J is TRBJ2-2 and V is TRBV3-1; D call uncertain. The CDR3 runs 15 residues. The V gene lost 2 bases and the J gene lost 2 bases, with 9 bases spanning the gap. In germline, CDR1 is LGHDT, CDR2 YNNKEL (reference sequence). The CDR3 sequence is CASSQFRANTGELFF. For the CDR3, the DNA is TGTGCCAGCAGCCAATTTCGGGCAAACACCGGGGAGCTGTTTTTT.

This clonotype has a single count. This may come from a read error, since a much larger clone is one base off. The CDR3 nucleotides read TGCGCCAGCAGCTTGGTCAACAGGGCGAGCTCCTACAATGAGCAGTTCTTC. It specifies CASSLVNRASSYNEQFF. V and J are TRBV5-1 and TRBJ2-1; tentative D call: TRBD1 (6 bases). Germline V gives CDR1 SGHRS, CDR2 YFSETQ. This CDR3 is 17 amino acids long. V was trimmed by 0 bases and J by 0 bases, leaving 13 bases between them.